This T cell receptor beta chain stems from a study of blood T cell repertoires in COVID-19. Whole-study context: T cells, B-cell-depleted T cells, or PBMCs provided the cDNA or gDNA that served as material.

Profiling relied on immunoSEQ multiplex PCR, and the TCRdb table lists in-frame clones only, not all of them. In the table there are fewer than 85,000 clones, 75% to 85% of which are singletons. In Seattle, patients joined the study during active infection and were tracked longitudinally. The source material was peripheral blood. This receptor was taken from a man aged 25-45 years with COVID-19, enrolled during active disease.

The CDR3 DNA reads as TGTGCCAGCAGGACTACGGAGGGATTATTCGGCAATCAGCCCCAGCATTTT. This encodes CASRTTEGLFGNQPQHF. The gene calls are TRBV28 and TRBJ1-5; no clear D. The CDR3 loop spans 17 amino acids. Trimming pared 6 bases from V and 2 bases from J, leaving 20 bases between. The germline CDR1 and CDR2 sequences are MDHEN and SYDVKM.